This is a list of T cell receptor beta chains from one sample in a study of blood T cell repertoires in COVID-19. The protocol was immunoSEQ multiplex PCR, while the TCRdb copy is restricted to in-frame clones and leaves out a portion. The table lists a few hundred thousand clones, around 87% of them singletons. What was sequenced was peripheral blood. Receptors originate from a man aged 55 to 69 with acute or convalescent COVID-19. Each CDR3 is given with its conserved first and last residue. The order of the fields is V gene, J gene, D gene, clone size, CDR3 length, CDR3 DNA, CDR3 protein. D genes are given only for firm matches. Some rows mark clone size as missing; the rest say once, few, many or name a class of expanded clone.

v_call: TRBV12-5; j_call: TRBJ1-3; d_call: TRBD1; clone_size: NA; cdr3_length: 17; cdr3_nt: TGTGCTAGTGGTTTGGTAAACAGGGGGTACTCTGGAAACACCATATATTTT; cdr3_aa: CASGLVNRGYSGNTIYF
v_call: TRBV10-1; j_call: TRBJ1-1; d_call: TRBD1; clone_size: NA; cdr3_length: 16; cdr3_nt: TGCGCCAGCAGCCCCCATGGGACAGGGGGCATCACTGAAGCTTTCTTT; cdr3_aa: CASSPHGTGGITEAFF
v_call: TRBV20-1; j_call: TRBJ2-7; d_call: TRBD1; clone_size: NA; cdr3_length: 15; cdr3_nt: TGCAGTGCTAGTTCCCGGGACAGGGGATCCTACGAGCAGTACTTC; cdr3_aa: CSASSRDRGSYEQYF
v_call: TRBV5-4; j_call: TRBJ1-6; d_call: TRBD1; clone_size: once; cdr3_length: 15; cdr3_nt: TGTGCCAGCAGCCTACAGGGGGTCTATAATTCACCCCTCCACTTT; cdr3_aa: CASSLQGVYNSPLHF
v_call: TRBV6-5; j_call: TRBJ1-2; d_call: TRBD1; clone_size: NA; cdr3_length: 14; cdr3_nt: TGTGCCAGCACCCCAGGGGACAGGGGCGGCGGCTACACCTTC; cdr3_aa: CASTPGDRGGGYTF
v_call: TRBV2; j_call: TRBJ2-3; d_call: NA; clone_size: NA; cdr3_length: 13; cdr3_nt: TGTGCCAGCAGCGAGGGGGGCACAGATACGCAGTATTTT; cdr3_aa: CASSEGGTDTQYF
v_call: TRBV5-5; j_call: TRBJ1-1; d_call: TRBD1; clone_size: NA; cdr3_length: 15; cdr3_nt: TGTGCCAGCAGCTTGAGGACAGGAACGAACACTGAAGCTTTCTTT; cdr3_aa: CASSLRTGTNTEAFF
v_call: TRBV7-3; j_call: TRBJ2-3; d_call: TRBD2; clone_size: NA; cdr3_length: 20; cdr3_nt: TGTGCCAGCAGCCGATTTAGACTAGCGGGGGGGCATTTTAGCACAGATACGCAGTATTTT; cdr3_aa: CASSRFRLAGGHFSTDTQYF
v_call: TRBV11-2; j_call: TRBJ1-2; d_call: TRBD1; clone_size: many; cdr3_length: 14; cdr3_nt: TGTGCCAGCAGCTTAGGACAGGGATCGAGAGGCTACACCTTC; cdr3_aa: CASSLGQGSRGYTF
v_call: TRBV7-9; j_call: TRBJ2-1; d_call: TRBD1; clone_size: NA; cdr3_length: 14; cdr3_nt: TGTGCCAGCAGCCACAGGGGGCCGAGCAATGAGCAGTTCTTC; cdr3_aa: CASSHRGPSNEQFF
v_call: TRBV19; j_call: TRBJ2-3; d_call: TRBD1; clone_size: NA; cdr3_length: 16; cdr3_nt: TGTGCCAGTAGTATTCAGGGGGCCCTGAGCACAGATACGCAGTATTTT; cdr3_aa: CASSIQGALSTDTQYF
v_call: TRBV7-6; j_call: TRBJ2-1; d_call: TRBD2; clone_size: NA; cdr3_length: 18; cdr3_nt: TGTGCCAGCAGCCCCGGACTAGCGGGGGGTACTGCGGTTTATGAGCAGTTCTTC; cdr3_aa: CASSPGLAGGTAVYEQFF
v_call: TRBV6-6; j_call: TRBJ2-2; d_call: TRBD2; clone_size: NA; cdr3_length: 15; cdr3_nt: TGTGCCAGCAGTTACGGGACTACCAGGACCGGGGAGCTGTTTTTT; cdr3_aa: CASSYGTTRTGELFF
v_call: TRBV27; j_call: TRBJ1-3; d_call: TRBD1; clone_size: NA; cdr3_length: 15; cdr3_nt: TGTGCCAGCAGTTTAGGACAGGGCTCTGGAAACACCATATATTTT; cdr3_aa: CASSLGQGSGNTIYF